A selection of T cell receptor beta chains follows, all from one sample in a study of blood T cell repertoires in COVID-19. Here immunoSEQ multiplex PCR was the method, and the copy in TCRdb shows in-frame clones only, minus some. The data hold some 220,000 clones, with around 84% observed a single time. The sample taken for sequencing was peripheral blood. The receptors come from a woman aged 55 to 70 who had recovered from COVID-19. Both conserved end residues are part of each CDR3. The D gene is left open where the match is weak. Size values are once, few and many counts, or a class for expanded clones, and some rows have none.

j_gene: TRBJ2-7
abundance: once
v_gene: TRBV9
d_gene: .
CDR3nt: TGTGCCAGCAGCGTAGCTCCCGAGACTCAGGAGCAGTACTTC
CDR3aa: CASSVAPETQEQYF

j_gene: TRBJ1-1
abundance: .
v_gene: TRBV5-5
d_gene: .
CDR3nt: TGTGCCAGCAGCTTGGGTTGGGGGCGCGGGACTGAAGCTTTCTTT
CDR3aa: CASSLGWGRGTEAFF

j_gene: TRBJ1-1
abundance: .
v_gene: TRBV13
d_gene: .
CDR3nt: TGTGCCAGCAGCGGGGGGTTCGTGAACACTGAAGCTTTCTTT
CDR3aa: CASSGGFVNTEAFF

j_gene: TRBJ1-3
abundance: .
v_gene: TRBV27
d_gene: .
CDR3nt: TGTGCCAGCAGTCCTACAACAGGGATTACGGGAAACACCATATATTTT
CDR3aa: CASSPTTGITGNTIYF

j_gene: TRBJ2-5
abundance: .
v_gene: TRBV6-6
d_gene: .
CDR3nt: TGTGCCAGCAGTTACTACGGTTCTCAAGAGACCCAGTACTTC
CDR3aa: CASSYYGSQETQYF

j_gene: TRBJ2-3
abundance: .
v_gene: TRBV11-2
d_gene: .
CDR3nt: TGTGCCAGCAGCCTACGAGATACGCAGTATTTT
CDR3aa: CASSLRDTQYF

j_gene: TRBJ2-5
abundance: .
v_gene: TRBV7-2
d_gene: TRBD1
CDR3nt: TGTGCCAGCAGCTTACAACAGGGGGCGGAGACCCAGTACTTC
CDR3aa: CASSLQQGAETQYF

j_gene: TRBJ1-2
abundance: .
v_gene: TRBV10-3
d_gene: TRBD1
CDR3nt: TGTGCCATCAGTGAAGGACAGGGGGACGGCTACACCTTC
CDR3aa: CAISEGQGDGYTF

j_gene: TRBJ1-5
abundance: once
v_gene: TRBV19
d_gene: TRBD1
CDR3nt: TGTGCCAGTAGCCCGGACAGGGCCAATCAGCCCCAGCATTTT
CDR3aa: CASSPDRANQPQHF

j_gene: TRBJ2-7
abundance: .
v_gene: TRBV2
d_gene: TRBD1
CDR3nt: TGTGCCAGCACCCAGGGACAGAGATACTACGAGCAGTACTTC
CDR3aa: CASTQGQRYYEQYF